This record looks at one T cell receptor beta chain sequence and its context. Profiling relied on immunoSEQ multiplex PCR, and the TCRdb table lists in-frame clones only, not all of them. Of approximately 200,000 clones detected, approximately 84% appear once; the ten largest clones hold around 0.97%. This specimen belongs to a study of blood T cell repertoires in COVID-19. The germline V and J ends were trimmed by 5 bases and 2 bases, with 10 bases remaining between them. The CDR3 covers 13 residues. Per the germline V gene, CDR1 is SGHAT and CDR2 is FQNNGV. The rearrangement uses TRBV11-2 and TRBJ2-7, with a weak D call TRBD1 (5 bases). Sequenced sample: peripheral blood. This sequence was found in a man aged 40-49 years with acute or convalescent COVID-19. This chain's CDR3 is CASSPQTAYEQYF. CDR3 nucleotide sequence: TGTGCCAGCAGCCCGCAGACAGCCTACGAGCAGTACTTC.